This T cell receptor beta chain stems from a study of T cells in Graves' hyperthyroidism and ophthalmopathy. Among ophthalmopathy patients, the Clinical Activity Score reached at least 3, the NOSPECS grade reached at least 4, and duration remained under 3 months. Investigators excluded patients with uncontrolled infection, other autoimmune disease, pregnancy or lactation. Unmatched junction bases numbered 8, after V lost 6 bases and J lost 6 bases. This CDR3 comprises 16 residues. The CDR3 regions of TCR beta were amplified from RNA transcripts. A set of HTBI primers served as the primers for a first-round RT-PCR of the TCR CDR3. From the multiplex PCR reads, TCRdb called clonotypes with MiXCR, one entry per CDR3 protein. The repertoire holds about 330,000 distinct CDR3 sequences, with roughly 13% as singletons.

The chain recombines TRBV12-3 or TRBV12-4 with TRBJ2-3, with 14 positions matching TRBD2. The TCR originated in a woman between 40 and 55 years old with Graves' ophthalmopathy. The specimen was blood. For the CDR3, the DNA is TGTGCCAGCAGCCCCGGGACTAGCGGGAGACGTGATACGCAGTATTTT. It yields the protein CASSPGTSGRRDTQYF.